Listed below are T cell receptor beta chains from one sample, sequenced in a study of blood T cell repertoires in COVID-19. The protocol was immunoSEQ multiplex PCR, while the TCRdb copy is restricted to in-frame clones and leaves out a portion. The data contain some 200,000 clones, about nine tenths of them seen just once; the ten biggest clones take up 1.5% to 2%. Sequenced sample: peripheral blood. The receptor source for this set is a man between 65 and 85 years old with acute or convalescent COVID-19. Each CDR3 is given with its conserved first and last residue. The D gene is left open where the match is weak. Not every row has a clone size; where given, it reads once, few, many or a size class.

d_gene: TRBD2; abundance: NA; v_gene: TRBV5-1; j_gene: TRBJ2-7; CDR3aa: CASSQLSLSSGSYEQYF; CDR3nt: TGCGCCAGCAGCCAACTTTCACTCTCTAGCGGCTCCTACGAGCAGTACTTC
d_gene: TRBD2; abundance: NA; v_gene: TRBV6-5; j_gene: TRBJ2-5; CDR3aa: CASSSLLAAQETQYF; CDR3nt: TGTGCCAGCAGTTCCCTCCTAGCGGCCCAAGAGACCCAGTACTTC
d_gene: TRBD1; abundance: NA; v_gene: TRBV24-1; j_gene: TRBJ2-5; CDR3aa: CATSETGGLETQYF; CDR3nt: TGTGCCACCAGTGAGACAGGGGGCCTAGAGACCCAGTACTTC
d_gene: TRBD2; abundance: NA; v_gene: TRBV29-1; j_gene: TRBJ2-1; CDR3aa: CSVGERVLLRMSGSNEQFF; CDR3nt: TGCAGCGTTGGGGAGAGGGTGTTACTCCGGATGAGCGGGAGCAATGAGCAGTTCTTC
d_gene: TRBD1; abundance: NA; v_gene: TRBV19; j_gene: TRBJ2-7; CDR3aa: CASSTLDRGYEQYF; CDR3nt: TGTGCCAGTAGTACCTTGGACAGGGGCTACGAGCAGTACTTC
d_gene: NA; abundance: few; v_gene: TRBV19; j_gene: TRBJ1-5; CDR3aa: CASSPPGVSNQPQHF; CDR3nt: TGTGCCAGTAGTCCTCCAGGGGTTAGCAATCAGCCCCAGCATTTT
d_gene: NA; abundance: NA; v_gene: TRBV27; j_gene: TRBJ2-2; CDR3aa: CASATSSVRLLGGGGVWTGELFF; CDR3nt: TGTGCCAGTGCCACGTCGTCAGTCCGTTTGCTCGGCGGAGGCGGGGTTTGGACCGGGGAGCTGTTTTTT
d_gene: TRBD1; abundance: NA; v_gene: TRBV3-1/TRBV3-2; j_gene: TRBJ1-1; CDR3aa: CASSLEQGRAFF; CDR3nt: TGTGCCAGCAGCCTAGAACAGGGGCGAGCTTTCTTT
d_gene: TRBD2; abundance: once; v_gene: TRBV10-3; j_gene: TRBJ2-2; CDR3aa: CAISDALAGVGRNTGELFF; CDR3nt: TGTGCCATCAGTGACGCACTAGCGGGAGTCGGAAGGAACACCGGGGAGCTGTTTTTT
d_gene: TRBD1; abundance: NA; v_gene: TRBV7-9; j_gene: TRBJ2-7; CDR3aa: CASSQTTGSDEQYF; CDR3nt: TGTGCCAGCAGTCAAACGACAGGGTCGGACGAGCAGTACTTC
d_gene: TRBD1; abundance: NA; v_gene: TRBV5-1; j_gene: TRBJ2-5; CDR3aa: CASSLDRGRETQYF; CDR3nt: TGCGCCAGCAGCTTGGACAGGGGTAGGGAGACCCAGTACTTC
d_gene: TRBD2; abundance: NA; v_gene: TRBV5-1; j_gene: TRBJ2-1; CDR3aa: CASKGTSGNNEQFF; CDR3nt: TGCGCCAGCAAGGGGACTAGCGGGAACAATGAGCAGTTCTTC
d_gene: TRBD1; abundance: NA; v_gene: TRBV19; j_gene: TRBJ2-7; CDR3aa: CASRNRGYEQYF; CDR3nt: TGTGCCAGTAGAAACAGGGGGTACGAGCAGTACTTC
d_gene: TRBD1; abundance: NA; v_gene: TRBV5-1; j_gene: TRBJ2-7; CDR3aa: CASSSGQYEQYF; CDR3nt: TGCGCCAGCAGCTCGGGACAGTACGAGCAGTACTTC
d_gene: NA; abundance: few; v_gene: TRBV6-6; j_gene: TRBJ2-7; CDR3aa: CASRTGTLSYEQYF; CDR3nt: TGTGCCAGCCGAACCGGGACACTCTCCTACGAGCAGTACTTC
d_gene: TRBD2; abundance: NA; v_gene: TRBV5-1; j_gene: TRBJ2-7; CDR3aa: CASSGTSGRAFEQYF; CDR3nt: TGCGCCAGCAGCGGGACCAGCGGGAGGGCCTTCGAGCAGTACTTC
d_gene: NA; abundance: NA; v_gene: TRBV27; j_gene: TRBJ2-1; CDR3aa: CASSLSTGNEQFF; CDR3nt: TGTGCCAGCAGTTTATCGACTGGCAATGAGCAGTTCTTC
d_gene: TRBD1; abundance: NA; v_gene: TRBV29-1; j_gene: TRBJ2-7; CDR3aa: CSAGQGAHEQYF; CDR3nt: TGCAGCGCGGGACAGGGGGCCCACGAGCAGTACTTC
d_gene: TRBD1; abundance: NA; v_gene: TRBV11-3; j_gene: TRBJ2-1; CDR3aa: CASSRGQGGMQFF; CDR3nt: TGTGCCAGCAGCCGGGGACAGGGTGGGATGCAGTTCTTC
d_gene: TRBD1; abundance: few; v_gene: TRBV5-1; j_gene: TRBJ1-2; CDR3aa: CASSFRWTGNYYGYTF; CDR3nt: TGCGCCAGCAGCTTCCGTTGGACAGGCAATTACTATGGCTACACCTTC
d_gene: TRBD1; abundance: NA; v_gene: TRBV29-1; j_gene: TRBJ2-1; CDR3aa: CSVTGGLLPSYNEQFF; CDR3nt: TGCAGCGTGACAGGGGGCCTCCTACCCTCCTACAATGAGCAGTTCTTC
d_gene: NA; abundance: NA; v_gene: TRBV19; j_gene: TRBJ1-4; CDR3aa: CASSITGTPEKLFF; CDR3nt: TGTGCCAGTAGTATAACGGGGACACCTGAAAAACTGTTTTTT
d_gene: TRBD2; abundance: NA; v_gene: TRBV7-9; j_gene: TRBJ2-3; CDR3aa: CASSPSGINTDTQYF; CDR3nt: TGTGCCAGCAGCCCTAGCGGGATTAACACAGATACGCAGTATTTT
d_gene: NA; abundance: NA; v_gene: TRBV9; j_gene: TRBJ2-5; CDR3aa: CASSVRLQETQYF; CDR3nt: TGTGCCAGCAGCGTGCGTCTCCAAGAGACCCAGTACTTC
d_gene: TRBD2; abundance: NA; v_gene: TRBV5-1; j_gene: TRBJ2-1; CDR3aa: CASSSTSGMTPNEQFF; CDR3nt: TGCGCCAGCAGCTCGACTAGCGGGATGACCCCAAATGAGCAGTTCTTC
d_gene: TRBD2; abundance: NA; v_gene: TRBV18; j_gene: TRBJ2-1; CDR3aa: CASSPAVAGSYNEQFF; CDR3nt: TGTGCCAGCTCACCAGCGGTAGCGGGTTCCTACAATGAGCAGTTCTTC
d_gene: TRBD1; abundance: few; v_gene: TRBV5-1; j_gene: TRBJ1-2; CDR3aa: CASSVGTGITGYYGYTF; CDR3nt: TGCGCCAGCAGTGTTGGGACAGGGATTACGGGGTACTATGGCTACACCTTC
d_gene: TRBD1; abundance: few; v_gene: TRBV5-5; j_gene: TRBJ2-7; CDR3aa: CASSEARDRVYEQYF; CDR3nt: TGTGCCAGCAGCGAGGCTAGGGACAGGGTTTACGAGCAGTACTTC
d_gene: TRBD2; abundance: NA; v_gene: TRBV6-5; j_gene: TRBJ2-7; CDR3aa: CASRMGGLSSYEQYF; CDR3nt: TGTGCCAGCAGGATGGGAGGGTTAAGCTCCTACGAGCAGTACTTC
d_gene: NA; abundance: NA; v_gene: TRBV5-1; j_gene: TRBJ1-4; CDR3aa: CASSLEPRGHRTNEKLFF; CDR3nt: TGCGCCAGCAGCTTGGAACCCAGGGGCCACCGAACTAATGAAAAACTGTTTTTT
d_gene: TRBD2; abundance: few; v_gene: TRBV5-1; j_gene: TRBJ2-3; CDR3aa: CASSISGTSGVGTDTQYF; CDR3nt: TGCGCCAGCAGTATATCCGGGACTAGCGGGGTAGGAACAGATACGCAGTATTTT
d_gene: TRBD1; abundance: NA; v_gene: TRBV6-2/TRBV6-3; j_gene: TRBJ2-6; CDR3aa: CASSYPVGTGASGANVLTF; CDR3nt: TGTGCCAGCAGTTACCCTGTAGGGACAGGGGCATCCGGGGCCAACGTCCTGACTTTC
d_gene: TRBD1; abundance: NA; v_gene: TRBV5-6; j_gene: TRBJ1-2; CDR3aa: CASSLDMTGPYGYTF; CDR3nt: TGTGCCAGCAGCTTGGATATGACAGGGCCCTATGGCTACACCTTC
d_gene: NA; abundance: few; v_gene: TRBV5-1; j_gene: TRBJ1-1; CDR3aa: CASRAGQIMNTEAFF; CDR3nt: TGCGCCAGCAGAGCAGGACAGATCATGAACACTGAAGCTTTCTTT
d_gene: TRBD1; abundance: NA; v_gene: TRBV18; j_gene: TRBJ1-4; CDR3aa: CASSPWRQGGKLFF; CDR3nt: TGTGCCAGCTCACCGTGGAGACAGGGCGGAAAACTGTTTTTT
d_gene: TRBD2; abundance: NA; v_gene: TRBV5-6; j_gene: TRBJ2-3; CDR3aa: CASSGGLAGVYGTQYF; CDR3nt: TGTGCCAGCAGCGGGGGACTAGCGGGAGTTTATGGCACGCAGTATTTT
d_gene: TRBD2; abundance: NA; v_gene: TRBV24-1; j_gene: TRBJ2-1; CDR3aa: CATSPNGGGAQFF; CDR3nt: TGTGCCACCAGTCCAAACGGGGGGGGCGCGCAGTTCTTC
d_gene: TRBD1; abundance: NA; v_gene: TRBV27; j_gene: TRBJ1-5; CDR3aa: CASSLPGQGEEPSNQPQHF; CDR3nt: TGTGCCAGCAGTTTACCGGGACAGGGGGAAGAACCGAGCAATCAGCCCCAGCATTTT
d_gene: TRBD1; abundance: NA; v_gene: TRBV20-1; j_gene: TRBJ1-1; CDR3aa: CSASPGTGADTEAFF; CDR3nt: TGCAGTGCTAGTCCCGGGACAGGGGCGGACACTGAAGCTTTCTTT
d_gene: NA; abundance: NA; v_gene: TRBV19; j_gene: TRBJ2-5; CDR3aa: CASSRGQPETQYF; CDR3nt: TGTGCCAGTAGTAGAGGACAGCCGGAGACCCAGTACTTC